This TCR beta chain appears in the sequencing data of a study of cytomegalovirus exposure and HLA in healthy donors. Overall study context: Previous work identified 90 million to 130 million unique TCR beta sequences from 150 million to 200 million T cells.

Regarding this clone: Its antigen is not identified.

It was with 60 Vbeta and 13 Jbeta primers that the PCR ran. Some clones are missing from TCRdb's copy, which holds only in-frame ones; the method was immunoSEQ multiplex PCR. Here the sample spans 250,000 to 350,000 clones, about four fifths being singletons. The study, taken as a whole, reports: The study recorded 150 to 200 TCR beta chains that were cytomegalovirus-associated.

This CDR3 contains 16 residues. From germline, CDR1 is SGDLS and CDR2 YYNGEE. V was cut by 3 bases and J by 7 bases, with 20 bases left in between. This receptor was taken from a girl aged 2-10 years in good health and CMV-seronegative. Input material: PBMCs. The chain is built from TRBV9 and TRBJ2-1; D not resolved. CDR3 DNA sequence: TGTGCCAGCAGCGGAGTGCTCGACACCCTATTAAATGAGCAGTTCTTC. Amino acids: CASSGVLDTLLNEQFF.